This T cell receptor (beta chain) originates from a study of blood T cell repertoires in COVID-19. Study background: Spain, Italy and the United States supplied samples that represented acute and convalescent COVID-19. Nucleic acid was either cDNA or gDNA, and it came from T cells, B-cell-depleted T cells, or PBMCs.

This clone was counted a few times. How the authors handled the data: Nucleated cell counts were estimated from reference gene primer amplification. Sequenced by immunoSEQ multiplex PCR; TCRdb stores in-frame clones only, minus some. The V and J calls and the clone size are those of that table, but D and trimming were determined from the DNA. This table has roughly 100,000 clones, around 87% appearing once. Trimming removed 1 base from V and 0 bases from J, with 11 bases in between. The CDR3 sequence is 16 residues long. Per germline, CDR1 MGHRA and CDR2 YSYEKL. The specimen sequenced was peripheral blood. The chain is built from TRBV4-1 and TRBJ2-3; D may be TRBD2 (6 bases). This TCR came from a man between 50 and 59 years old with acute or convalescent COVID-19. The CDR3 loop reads CASSQAGRTSTDTQYF. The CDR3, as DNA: TGCGCCAGCAGCCAAGCGGGGAGGACTAGCACAGATACGCAGTATTTT.